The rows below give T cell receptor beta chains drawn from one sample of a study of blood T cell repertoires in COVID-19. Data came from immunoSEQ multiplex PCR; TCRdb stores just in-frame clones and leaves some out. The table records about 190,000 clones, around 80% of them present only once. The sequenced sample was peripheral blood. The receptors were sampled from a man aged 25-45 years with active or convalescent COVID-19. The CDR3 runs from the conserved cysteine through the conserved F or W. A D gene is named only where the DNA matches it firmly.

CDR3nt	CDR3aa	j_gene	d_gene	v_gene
TGTGCCAGCACCCCGACAGGATACTCTGGAAACACCATATATTTT	CASTPTGYSGNTIYF	TRBJ1-3	.	TRBV14
TGTGCCATCAGTGGTACGGACAGGGCCCATGAGCAGTTCTTC	CAISGTDRAHEQFF	TRBJ2-1	TRBD1	TRBV10-3
TGTGCCAGCAGTTTTGAAGAACTACCCCGTGAAGAGACCCAGTACTTC	CASSFEELPREETQYF	TRBJ2-5	.	TRBV28
TGCGCCAGCAGGGCTAGCGGAAAAGGGGAGACCCAGTACTTC	CASRASGKGETQYF	TRBJ2-5	TRBD2	TRBV5-1
TGTGCCAGCAGTTACACGGACAGATACGAGCAGTACTTC	CASSYTDRYEQYF	TRBJ2-7	.	TRBV6-2/TRBV6-3
TGTGCCAGCAGCTTCCTTGGAGGCACGCAGTATTTT	CASSFLGGTQYF	TRBJ2-3	.	TRBV12-3/TRBV12-4
TGTGCCAGCAGCCCTAAAGTCGGCTATGGCTACACCTTC	CASSPKVGYGYTF	TRBJ1-2	.	TRBV9
TGTGCCAGCAGTTTATTTCCCGGACAGCTTAATCAGCCCCAGCATTTT	CASSLFPGQLNQPQHF	TRBJ1-5	.	TRBV28
TGTGCCAGCATTCGGGCAGGGAACGCAACTAATGAAAAACTGTTTTTT	CASIRAGNATNEKLFF	TRBJ1-4	.	TRBV21-1
TGTGCCAGCAACGGAGGCACTGAAGCTTTCTTT	CASNGGTEAFF	TRBJ1-1	.	TRBV2